The 15 T cell receptor beta chains in this list originate from one sample, sequenced in a study of blood T cells in healthy people across ages. A sample-barcoded 5' primer and a J-beta primer mix were used in a second PCR of roughly 6 to 11 cycles. In TCRdb, the 5' RACE reads were re-called with MiXCR into one record per CDR3 protein. This table holds approximately 1.5 million distinct CDR3 sequences, 34% found once. Sequenced: blood. These receptors were taken from a woman aged 25 to 39 in good health.

Only a few counts were recorded for this clonotype. The V and J genes are TRBV20-1 and TRBJ2-7; 8 nucleotides align to TRBD1. Losses at the gene ends were 0 bases for V and 9 bases for J; bases not matched to a gene: 10. Germline values: CDR1 DFQATT, CDR2 SNEGSKA (reference sequence). The CDR3 is 14 amino acids. CDR3 residues: CSARDPGQVLVQYF. The CDR3 DNA is TGCAGTGCTAGAGATCCGGGACAGGTCTTGGTGCAGTACTTC.

This rearrangement joins TRBV20-1 to TRBJ1-2; a weak D match, TRBD1 (6 bases). V was pared by 5 bases and J by 2 bases, with 15 bases between. Germline CDR1 is DFQATT and CDR2 is SNEGSKA (reference sequence). There are 14 residues in the CDR3. The CDR3, as DNA: TGCAGTGCTCCCGGGACAAGGTCGAACTATGGCTACACCTTC. Amino acid sequence: CSAPGTRSNYGYTF.

The chain couples TRBV27 to TRBJ1-6, with D uncertain. The CDR3 consists of 14 residues. Deletions cut 1 base from V and 6 bases from J, with 7 bases between. Germline V CDR1 and CDR2: MNHEY, SMNVEV (reference sequence). The CDR3 coding sequence is TGTGCCAGCAGTTTATGGGCCTCTAATTCACCCCTCCACTTT. Translation gives CASSLWASNSPLHF.

This clonotype was counted a few times. The chain couples TRBV20-1 to TRBJ2-7; TRBD2 aligns across 9 bases. This CDR3 region has 18 residues. Trimming at V came to 3 bases and at J to 5 bases, leaving 20 bases not matched to a gene. Germline CDR1 reads DFQATT; CDR2 reads SNEGSKA (reference sequence). CDR3 DNA: TGCAGTGCTAGTCTCCTTTTTGGGGAGCGGGGGGCAGCGGACGAGCAGTACTTC. Its translation is CSASLLFGERGAADEQYF.

This clonotype was found many times. The V call is TRBV14, the J call TRBJ1-2; D might be TRBD1 (5 bases). This CDR3 region has 13 residues. V was trimmed by 6 bases and J by 2 bases, leaving 10 bases between them. Germline V gene sequence: CDR1 SGHDN, CDR2 FVKESK. CDR3 amino acids: CASSFGTNYGYTF. The CDR3 DNA is TGTGCCAGCAGTTTCGGGACCAACTATGGCTACACCTTC.

This clonotype has a handful of counts. The genes are TRBV5-1 and TRBJ2-1; D tentatively fits TRBD1 or TRBD2 (6 bases each). Trimming removed 3 bases at V and 4 bases at J, with 17 bases between. CDR3 length: 16 amino acids. Germline CDR1 is SGHRS and CDR2 is YFSETQ. The CDR3 loop is CASSSPGAGGYNEQFF. In DNA form, the CDR3 reads TGCGCCAGCAGCTCACCAGGGGCCGGGGGTTACAATGAGCAGTTCTTC.

The chain uses TRBV9 and TRBJ2-7; 12 bases are shared with TRBD2. The ends lost 4 bases at V and 5 bases at J; junction bases unmatched: 16. This CDR3 contains 18 residues. Germline V lookup: CDR1 SGDLS, CDR2 YYNGEE. Written as DNA, the CDR3 is TGTGCCAGCAGCCACCCCTCGGAGACTAGCGGGAGATCGGACGAGCAGTACTTC. Its protein is CASSHPSETSGRSDEQYF.

This clonotype has just a few counts. V is TRBV28 and J is TRBJ2-1; TRBD2 might be the D (7 bases). CDR3 length equals 14 residues. The V and J ends lost 5 bases and 7 bases respectively, with 15 bases between them. Germline V gives CDR1 MDHEN, CDR2 SYDVKM. The CDR3 protein is CASSNREGENEQFF. The CDR3, as DNA: TGTGCCAGCAGTAACAGGGAGGGGGAGAATGAGCAGTTCTTC.

In its sample, this clonotype was seen a few times. The rearrangement uses TRBV12-3 or TRBV12-4 and TRBJ2-5, with a tentative D call TRBD1 (6 bases). Trimming pared 5 bases from V and 12 bases from J, leaving 19 bases between. The length of the CDR3 is 13 residues. The CDR3 DNA reads TGTGCCAGCAGTCTCGGACAGCTTGACCCAAAGTACTTC. This encodes CASSLGQLDPKYF.

At least ten counts were recorded for this clonotype. The chain links TRBV6-1 to TRBJ2-7, with D perhaps TRBD2 (6 bases). This CDR3 region has 14 residues. V lost 5 bases and J lost 2, with 13 bases in between. Germline V lookup: CDR1 MNHNS, CDR2 SASEGT. CDR3 sequence: CASSWDLFPYEQYF. The CDR3 bases are TGTGCCAGCAGTTGGGACTTGTTTCCCTACGAGCAGTACTTC.

This chain joins TRBV20-1 and TRBJ2-3; TRBD2 matches at 12 bases. Germline assignment: CDR1 DFQATT and CDR2 SNEGSKA (reference sequence). The CDR3 spans 17 residues. Germline trimming cut 3 bases from V and 7 bases from J; bases unmatched to any gene: 14. CDR3 amino acids: CSASAIGTSGPWNTQYF. As DNA, the CDR3 is TGCAGTGCTAGTGCTATCGGGACTAGCGGGCCCTGGAATACGCAGTATTTT.

The chain employs TRBV20-1 and TRBJ2-5; D is uncertain. Trimming took 5 bases from V and 10 from J, leaving 11 bases between them. Germline CDR1 is DFQATT and CDR2 is SNEGSKA (reference sequence). The CDR3 extends over 10 amino acids. In DNA form, the CDR3 reads TGCAGTGCTGAGAGCGTGGGCCAGTACTTC. It encodes CSAESVGQYF.

In its sample, this clonotype was seen a few times. This rearrangement joins TRBV4-1 to TRBJ1-5; a possible D gene is TRBD1 (5 bases). CDR1 is MGHRA, CDR2 YSYEKL, per germline. V was cut by 9 bases and J by 9 bases, with 21 bases left in between. The CDR3 contains 14 residues. The CDR3 sequence: CARPDTGLRLPQHF. CDR3 bases: TGCGCCAGGCCTGATACAGGCTTAAGGCTGCCCCAGCATTTT.

This clonotype was seen only a few times. V usage is TRBV28 and J usage is TRBJ2-5, with 10 bases lining up with TRBD2. V trimming: 5 bases; J trimming: 5 bases; junction bases outside the gene matches: 8. The germline V gene has CDR1 MDHEN and CDR2 SYDVKM. There are 15 residues in the CDR3. CDR3 sequence: CASSPSGRAAETQYF. DNA of the CDR3: TGTGCCAGCAGTCCGAGCGGGAGGGCCGCTGAGACCCAGTACTTC.

The J gene is TRBJ2-7, the V gene TRBV27; 7 bases align to TRBD2. CDR1 is MNHEY and CDR2 is SMNVEV in the germline V gene (reference sequence). V lost 3 bases and J lost 1; bases outside the gene matches: 3. There are 14 residues in the CDR3. As DNA, the CDR3 is TGTGCCAGCAGTTTCCGGGAGGTGTCCTACGAGCAGTACTTC. This translates into CASSFREVSYEQYF.